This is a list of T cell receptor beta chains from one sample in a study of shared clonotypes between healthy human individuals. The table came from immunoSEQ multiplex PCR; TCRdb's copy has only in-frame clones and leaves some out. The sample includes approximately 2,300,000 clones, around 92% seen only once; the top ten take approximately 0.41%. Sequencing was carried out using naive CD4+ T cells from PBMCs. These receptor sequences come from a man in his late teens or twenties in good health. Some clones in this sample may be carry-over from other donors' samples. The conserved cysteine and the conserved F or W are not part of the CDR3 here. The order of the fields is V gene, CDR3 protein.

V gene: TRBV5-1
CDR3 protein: ASSLTWEYGYT

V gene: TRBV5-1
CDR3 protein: ASSLKAAGGPDTQY

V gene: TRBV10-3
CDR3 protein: ASRLGGSMADTQY

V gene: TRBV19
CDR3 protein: ASSWRSEQPQH

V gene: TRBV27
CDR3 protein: ASNPGQEAWETQY

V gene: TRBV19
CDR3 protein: ASSEVTGYGEQY

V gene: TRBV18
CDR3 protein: ASSPLGADTQY

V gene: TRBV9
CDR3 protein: ASSVGLVPSYEQY

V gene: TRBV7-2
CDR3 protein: ASSLVAPRGEKLF

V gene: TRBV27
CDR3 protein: ASSEAVGQTFYGYT

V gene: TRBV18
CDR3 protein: ASSPNLNTEAF

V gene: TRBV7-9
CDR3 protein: ASSLVGTNEKLF

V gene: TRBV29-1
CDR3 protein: SMIPSTDTQY

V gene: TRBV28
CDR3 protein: ASSPPVAVNEQF

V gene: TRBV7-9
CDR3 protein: ASSLVVPSGLRNEQF

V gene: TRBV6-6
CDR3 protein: ASSSSTSGPYEQY

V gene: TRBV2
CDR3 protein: ASSQAGFSPYEQY